The 5 T cell receptor beta chains presented below share a single source sample, sequenced in a study of T cell responses to AZD1222 COVID-19 vaccine. TCRdb's table, derived via immunoSEQ multiplex PCR, lists solely in-frame clones and lacks some. This table has about 68,000 clones, about nine tenths appearing once. This sample comprised peripheral blood, obtained on day 0 of AZD1222 vaccination. These receptors were taken from an adult in good health.

The chain couples TRBV29-1 to TRBJ1-2, with a weak D call TRBD1 (6 bases). The germline V and J ends were trimmed by 3 bases and 8 bases, with 16 bases remaining between them. The CDR3 loop spans 13 amino acids. Germline CDR1 is SQVTM and CDR2 is ANQGSEA. In DNA, the CDR3 is TGCAGCGTTGATAGGGAGCAGGGGACGGGCTACACCTTC. Its translation: CSVDREQGTGYTF.

This chain links TRBV18 with TRBJ2-1; TRBD2 matches at 8 bases. V lost 6 bases, J lost 8 bases, and 9 bases stayed unmatched. The germline CDR1 and CDR2 sequences are KGHSH and LQKENI. This CDR3 has 14 residues. The CDR3 protein is CASSPREARDEQFF. The CDR3 region has the DNA TGTGCCAGCTCTCCGCGGGAGGCCCGCGATGAGCAGTTCTTC.

The genes are TRBV18 and TRBJ2-1, with 10 bases aligning to TRBD2. The CDR3 is made up of 18 amino acids. Germline V gives CDR1 KGHSH, CDR2 LQKENI. Unmatched junction bases numbered 10, after V lost 4 bases and J lost 1 base. CDR3: CASSQRSGRAGSYNEQFF. In DNA form, the CDR3 reads TGTGCCAGCTCACAAAGGAGCGGGAGGGCCGGATCCTACAATGAGCAGTTCTTC.

The DNA for the CDR3 is TGTGCCAGCACCCCAGCGGGAGGGCCGCGCAATGAGCAGTTCTTC. Protein product: CASTPAGGPRNEQFF. This chain joins TRBV25-1 and TRBJ2-1; TRBD2 matches at 10 bases. V dropped 7 bases and J dropped 6; count of bases not matched to a gene: 9. Germline V lookup: CDR1 MGHDK, CDR2 SYGVNS. The CDR3 is 15 residues long.

This clone appeared a few times. The chain recombines TRBV7-9 with TRBJ2-2; D not certain. This CDR3 has 13 amino acids. V lost 5 bases to trimming and J lost 0 bases, with 4 bases between them. Per germline, CDR1 SEHNR and CDR2 FQNEAQ (reference sequence). The DNA of the CDR3 is TGTGCCAGCAGCCCGTCGAACACCGGGGAGCTGTTTTTT. It is translated as CASSPSNTGELFF.